The clone carrying this T cell receptor (beta chain) has only a few counts. Its antigen is currently unknown. This sample stems from a study of T cells after yellow fever vaccination. Using its own MiXCR run on the 5' RACE reads, TCRdb lists one record per CDR3 protein. The table has 150,000 to 200,000 distinct CDR3 sequences, 11% seen once. Trimming took off 3 bases at V and 2 bases at J, with 12 bases between the two ends. CDR1 is SGHRS and CDR2 is YFSETQ in the germline V gene. This CDR3 comprises 14 residues. The study, taken as a whole, reports: Only a small proportion of the clonotypes turned up in both the CD4 and the CD8 compartments, likely arising from convergent recombination. Clones that expanded after primary vaccination mostly reappeared after the booster (just over 95% CD4, 70% to 90% CD8). The secondary response was weaker but peaked faster, day 5 versus 15.

The material sequenced was CD8+ T cells sorted from PBMCs, taken 15 days after the yellow fever booster vaccination. This clonotype originated in a man between 18 and 29 years old who received the YFV17D yellow fever vaccine. The J gene is TRBJ2-7, the V gene TRBV5-1; no clear D gene. CDR3 nucleotide sequence: TGCGCCAGCAGCTCAGACATGGCTCCCTACGAGCAGTACGTC. Amino acid sequence: CASSSDMAPYEQYV.